This T cell receptor (beta chain) was captured in a study of metastatic and nonmetastatic thyroid tumors. Study-level information: Both malignant and benign thyroid patients supplied peripheral blood and tumor or nodule tissue samples, across which the repertoires of these patients were then compared. Study-level findings and limits: Benign nodules were reported to have significantly lower TCR beta diversity than malignant thyroid tumors, in blood and tumor.

The CDR3 has 15 amino acids. The germline V and J ends were trimmed by 0 bases and 1 base, with 8 bases remaining between them. Germline V CDR1 and CDR2: SGDLS, YYNGEE. Ten or more counts support this clone. Its antigen is still unknown. No treatment had been given to any patient before thyroid surgery. TCRdb called clones again from the PCR reads with MiXCR. Of about 39,000 clones listed, about 20% were seen once; the top ten hold approximately 13%. The clonotype was recovered from a female donor with papillary thyroid cancer or a benign thyroid nodule (not recorded which). Some clones in this sample may be carry-over from other donors' samples. This chain uses TRBV9 with TRBJ2-1; D is unclear. Sequencing input: tumor tissue. The CDR3 DNA is TGTGCCAGCAGCGTAGGAATTGGTTCCTACAATGAGCAGTTCTTC. This translates into CASSVGIGSYNEQFF.